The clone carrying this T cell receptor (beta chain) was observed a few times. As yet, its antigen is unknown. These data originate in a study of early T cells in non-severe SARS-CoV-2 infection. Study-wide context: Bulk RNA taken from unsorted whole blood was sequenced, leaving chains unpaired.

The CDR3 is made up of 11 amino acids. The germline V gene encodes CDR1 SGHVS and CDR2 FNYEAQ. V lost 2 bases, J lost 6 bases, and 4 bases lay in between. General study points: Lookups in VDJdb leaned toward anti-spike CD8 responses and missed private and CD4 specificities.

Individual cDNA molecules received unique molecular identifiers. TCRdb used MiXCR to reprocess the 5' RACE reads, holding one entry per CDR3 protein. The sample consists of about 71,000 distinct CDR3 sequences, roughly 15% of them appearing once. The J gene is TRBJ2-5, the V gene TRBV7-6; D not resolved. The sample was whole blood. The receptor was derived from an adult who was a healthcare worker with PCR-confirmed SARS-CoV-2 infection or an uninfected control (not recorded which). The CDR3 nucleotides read TGTGCCAGCAGCTTACAGAAGACCCAGTACTTC. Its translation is CASSLQKTQYF.